This TCR beta chain appears in the sequencing data of a study of blood T cell repertoires in COVID-19. About the study: Spain, Italy and the United States supplied samples that represented acute and convalescent COVID-19. In each case, the material was cDNA or gDNA derived from T cells, B-cell-depleted T cells, or PBMCs.

As processed by the authors: Reference gene primers were amplified, and this amplification served to estimate nucleated cell counts. Using immunoSEQ multiplex PCR, the repertoire was profiled, and TCRdb retains in-frame clones only, with some absent. The V and J calls and clone size are taken from that table; D and trimming were inferred from the DNA. Seen here are 300,000 to 350,000 clones, 75% to 95% observed once, and the top ten hold around 6.8%. Followed over time, Seattle patients had been enrolled while infection was active. The sequence came from a woman in her thirties with COVID-19, enrolled during active disease. The sample comprised peripheral blood.

In DNA form, the CDR3 reads TGTGCCAGCTCACCAACGTGGGGCAGAGGGGGAGAAAAACTGTTTTTT. Amino acid sequence: CASSPTWGRGGEKLFF. The chain recombines TRBV18 with TRBJ1-4, with D maybe TRBD1 (6 bases). Germline V gives CDR1 KGHSH, CDR2 LQKENI. This CDR3 region has 16 residues. Trimming took 2 bases from V and 8 from J, leaving 18 bases between them.